These 4 T cell receptor beta chains originate from one sample sequenced in a study of T cell changes during pregnancy in multiple sclerosis. Assay used: immunoSEQ multiplex PCR; TCRdb lists only in-frame clones, some missing. The sample consists of about 49,000 clones, nearly 90% of them appearing once. The sample consisted of peripheral blood, taken after pregnancy. These receptors were obtained from a female donor in good health, enrolled as a control in a pregnancy study.

The chain uses TRBV4-1 and TRBJ2-7; a possible D gene is TRBD1 (6 bases). V lost 2 bases and J lost 0, with 20 bases in between. Germline CDR1 MGHRA, CDR2 YSYEKL. CDR3 length: 18 residues. The chain's CDR3 is CASSQRRFLGAISYEQYF. DNA of the CDR3: TGCGCCAGCAGCCAAAGAAGGTTTCTGGGGGCCATCTCCTACGAGCAGTACTTC.

The chain links TRBV5-8 to TRBJ2-2; 12 bases line up with TRBD2. The V gene's germline CDR1 is SGHTS and CDR2 YDEGEE. The CDR3 has 16 amino acids. V shed 5 bases and J 6 bases; nucleotides not matched to a gene: 8. DNA for the CDR3: TGTGCCAGCAGACTGCTGACTAGCGGGAGCTCCGGGGAGCTGTTTTTT. It encodes CASRLLTSGSSGELFF.

This chain joins TRBV13 and TRBJ2-7, with a weak D call TRBD2 (5 bases). The CDR3 length is 13 residues. The germline CDR1 and CDR2 sequences are PRHDT and FYEKMQ (reference sequence). V dropped 7 bases and J dropped 5 bases, with 15 bases sitting between them. The CDR3 here is CASTPGGEDEQYF. In DNA, the CDR3 is TGTGCCAGCACCCCCGGAGGCGAAGACGAGCAGTACTTC.

V and J are TRBV7-9 and TRBJ1-1; D gene unclear. The germline CDR1 and CDR2 sequences are SEHNR and FQNEAQ (reference sequence). V was shortened by 5 bases and J by 0 bases, with 13 bases between the two germline ends. CDR3 length equals 15 residues. CDR3 nucleotides: TGTGCCAGCAGCCGTCACACGTCAATGAACACTGAAGCTTTCTTT. The encoded protein is CASSRHTSMNTEAFF.